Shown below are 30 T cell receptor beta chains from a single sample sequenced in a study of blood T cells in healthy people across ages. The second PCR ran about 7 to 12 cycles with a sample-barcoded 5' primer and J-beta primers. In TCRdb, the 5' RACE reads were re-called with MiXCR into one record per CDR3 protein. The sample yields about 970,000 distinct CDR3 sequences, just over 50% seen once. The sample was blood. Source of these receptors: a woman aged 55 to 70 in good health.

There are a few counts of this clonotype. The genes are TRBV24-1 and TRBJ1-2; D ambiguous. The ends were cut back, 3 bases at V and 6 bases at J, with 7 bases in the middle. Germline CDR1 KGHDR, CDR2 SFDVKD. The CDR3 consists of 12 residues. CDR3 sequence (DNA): TGTGCCACCAGTGATCCGTGGGATGGCTACACCTTC. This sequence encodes CATSDPWDGYTF.

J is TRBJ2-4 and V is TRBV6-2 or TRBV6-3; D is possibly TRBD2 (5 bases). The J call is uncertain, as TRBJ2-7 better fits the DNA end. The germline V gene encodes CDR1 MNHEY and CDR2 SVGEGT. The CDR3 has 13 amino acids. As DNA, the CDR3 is TGTGCCAGCAGATTCCTAGCTGAAGGCGAGCAGTACTTC. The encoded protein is CASRFLAEGEQYF.

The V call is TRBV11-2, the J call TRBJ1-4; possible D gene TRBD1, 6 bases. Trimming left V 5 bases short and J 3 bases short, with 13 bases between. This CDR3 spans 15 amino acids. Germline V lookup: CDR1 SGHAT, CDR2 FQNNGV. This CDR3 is CASSPVRGSNEKLFF. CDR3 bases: TGTGCCAGCAGCCCGGTTAGGGGGTCTAATGAAAAACTGTTTTTT.

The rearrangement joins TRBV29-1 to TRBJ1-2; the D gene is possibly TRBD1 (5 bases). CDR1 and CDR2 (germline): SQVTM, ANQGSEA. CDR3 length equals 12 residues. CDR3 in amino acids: CASRDFYYGYTF. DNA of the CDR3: TGCGCCTCGAGGGACTTCTATTATGGCTACACCTTC.

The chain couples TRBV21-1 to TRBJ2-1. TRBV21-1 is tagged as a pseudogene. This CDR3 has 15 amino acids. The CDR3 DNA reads TGTGCCAGCAGCATTAGACAGAGCTCCTACAATGAGCAGTTCTTC. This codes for CASSIRQSSYNEQFF.

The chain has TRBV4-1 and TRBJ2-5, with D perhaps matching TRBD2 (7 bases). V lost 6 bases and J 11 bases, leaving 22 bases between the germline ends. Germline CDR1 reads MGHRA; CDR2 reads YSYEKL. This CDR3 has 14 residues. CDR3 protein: CASSRRGDYNEQYF. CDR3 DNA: TGCGCCAGCAGTCGTAGGGGGGACTACAATGAGCAGTACTTC.

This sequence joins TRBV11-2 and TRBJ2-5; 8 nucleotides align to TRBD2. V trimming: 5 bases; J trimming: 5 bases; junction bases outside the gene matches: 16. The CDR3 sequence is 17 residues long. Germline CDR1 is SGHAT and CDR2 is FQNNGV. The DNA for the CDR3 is TGTGCCAGCAGCCCTAGGCAGCGGGAGCTCGGTACGGAGACCCAGTACTTC. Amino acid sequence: CASSPRQRELGTETQYF.

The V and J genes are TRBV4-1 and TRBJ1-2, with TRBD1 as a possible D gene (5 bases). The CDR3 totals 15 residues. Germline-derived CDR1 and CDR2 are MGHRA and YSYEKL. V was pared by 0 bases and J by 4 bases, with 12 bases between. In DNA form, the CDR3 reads TGCGCCAGCAGCCAAGATAGGGGTTGGCTCTATGGCTACACCTTC. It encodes CASSQDRGWLYGYTF.

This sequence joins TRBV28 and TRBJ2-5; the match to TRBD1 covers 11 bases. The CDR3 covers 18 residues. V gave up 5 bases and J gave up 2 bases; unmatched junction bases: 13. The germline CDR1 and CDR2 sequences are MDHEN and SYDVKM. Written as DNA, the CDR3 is TGTGCCAGCAGTGCGGGCCTAAGAGGGGACAGGGGGCAAGAGACCCAGTACTTC. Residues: CASSAGLRGDRGQETQYF.

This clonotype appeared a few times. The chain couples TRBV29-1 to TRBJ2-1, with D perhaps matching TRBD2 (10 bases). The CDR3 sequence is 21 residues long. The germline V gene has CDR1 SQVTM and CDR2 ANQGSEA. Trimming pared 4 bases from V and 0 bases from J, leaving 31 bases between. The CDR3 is CSVVAPGQGGSGRFSYNEQFF. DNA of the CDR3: TGCAGCGTTGTGGCCCCGGGACAGGGAGGTAGCGGGAGGTTCTCCTACAATGAGCAGTTCTTC.

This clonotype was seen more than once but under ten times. The CDR3 nucleotides are TGCGCCAGCAGCTTCGACGCCCTGGAGGAGACCCAGTACTTC. Encoded protein: CASSFDALEETQYF. V gene TRBV5-1 combines with J gene TRBJ2-5; no firm D call. CDR1 and CDR2 (germline): SGHRS, YFSETQ. The length of the CDR3 is 14 residues. Trimming removed 2 bases from V and 5 bases from J, with 13 bases in between.

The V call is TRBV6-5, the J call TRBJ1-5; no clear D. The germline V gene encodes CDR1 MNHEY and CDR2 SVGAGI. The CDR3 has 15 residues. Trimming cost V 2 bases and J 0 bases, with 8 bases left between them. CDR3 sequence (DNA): TGTGCCAGCAGTTACGACGGCCTTAGCAATCAGCCCCAGCATTTT. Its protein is CASSYDGLSNQPQHF.

For the CDR3, the DNA is TGCAGCGCCTCAGTAAGGCGGAATGAAAAACTGTTTTTT. Its protein product is CSASVRRNEKLFF. V gene TRBV29-1 combines with J gene TRBJ1-4; no definite D call. The germline V and J ends were trimmed by 7 bases and 5 bases, with 14 bases remaining between them. This CDR3 has 13 amino acids. CDR1 is SQVTM and CDR2 is ANQGSEA in the germline V gene.

The CDR3 sequence: CASSLSTGFYGYTF. DNA for the CDR3: TGTGCCAGCAGCTTATCCACAGGGTTCTATGGCTACACCTTC. The rearrangement joins TRBV7-2 to TRBJ1-2; maybe TRBD1 (6 bases). The germline V and J ends were trimmed by 2 bases and 4 bases, with 11 bases remaining between them. Germline V gene data show CDR1 as SGHTA and CDR2 as FQGNSA. This CDR3 is 14 amino acids long.

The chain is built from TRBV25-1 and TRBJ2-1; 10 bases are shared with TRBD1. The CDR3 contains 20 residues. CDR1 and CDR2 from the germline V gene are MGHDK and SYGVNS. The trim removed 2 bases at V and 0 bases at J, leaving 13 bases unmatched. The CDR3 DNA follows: TGTGCCAGCAGTGAACGGCCGGGACAGGGGAAAAACAGCTCCTACAATGAGCAGTTCTTC. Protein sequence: CASSERPGQGKNSSYNEQFF.

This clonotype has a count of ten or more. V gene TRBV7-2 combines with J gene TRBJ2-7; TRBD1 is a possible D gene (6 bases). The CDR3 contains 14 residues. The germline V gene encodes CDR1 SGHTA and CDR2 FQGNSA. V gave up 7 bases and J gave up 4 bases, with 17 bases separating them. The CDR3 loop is CASTPPGVKYEQYF. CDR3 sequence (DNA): TGTGCCAGCACCCCTCCAGGGGTGAAATACGAGCAGTACTTC.

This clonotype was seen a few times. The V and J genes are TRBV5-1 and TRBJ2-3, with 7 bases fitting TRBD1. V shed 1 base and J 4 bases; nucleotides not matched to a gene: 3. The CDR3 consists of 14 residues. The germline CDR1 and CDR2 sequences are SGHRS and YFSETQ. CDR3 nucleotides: TGCGCCAGCAGCTTGAGGGGGCGGTCAGATACGCAGTATTTT. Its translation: CASSLRGRSDTQYF. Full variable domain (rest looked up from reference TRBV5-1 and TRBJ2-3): KAGVTQTPRYLIKTRGQQVTLSCSPISGHRSVSWYQQTPGQGLQFLFEYFSETQRNKGNFPGRFSGRQFSNSRSEMNVSTLELGDSALYLCASSLRGRSDTQYFGPGTRLTVL.

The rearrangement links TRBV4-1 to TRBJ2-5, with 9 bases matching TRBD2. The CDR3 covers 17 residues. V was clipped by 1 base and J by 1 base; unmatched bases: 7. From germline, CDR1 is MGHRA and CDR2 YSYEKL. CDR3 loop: CASSQGAGGPVQETQYF. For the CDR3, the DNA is TGCGCCAGCAGCCAAGGGGCGGGAGGGCCGGTCCAAGAGACCCAGTACTTC.

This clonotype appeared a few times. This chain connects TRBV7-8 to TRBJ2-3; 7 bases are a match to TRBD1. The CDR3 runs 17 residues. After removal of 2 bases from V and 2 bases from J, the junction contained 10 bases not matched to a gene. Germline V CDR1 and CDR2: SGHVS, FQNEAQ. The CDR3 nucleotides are TGTGCCAGCAGCTTACGTCCCAGGGGGTTACCCACAGATACGCAGTATTTT. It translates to CASSLRPRGLPTDTQYF.

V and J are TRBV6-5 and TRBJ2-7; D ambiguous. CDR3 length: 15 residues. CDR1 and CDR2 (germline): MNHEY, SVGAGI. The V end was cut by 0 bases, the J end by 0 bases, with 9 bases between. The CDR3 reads CASSYSNVGSYEQYF. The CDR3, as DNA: TGTGCCAGCAGTTACTCGAACGTAGGCTCCTACGAGCAGTACTTC.

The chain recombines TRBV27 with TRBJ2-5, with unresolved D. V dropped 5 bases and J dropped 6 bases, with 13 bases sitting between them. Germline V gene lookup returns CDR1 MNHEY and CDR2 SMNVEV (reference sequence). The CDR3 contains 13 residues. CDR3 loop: CASSTVGGKTQYF. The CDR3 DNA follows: TGTGCCAGCAGTACCGTGGGTGGTAAGACCCAGTACTTC.

CDR3 sequence reads: CASSLEAVDMNTEAFF. CDR3 nucleotide sequence: TGCGCCAGCAGCTTGGAGGCCGTAGACATGAACACTGAAGCTTTCTTT. The chain uses TRBV5-1 and TRBJ1-1; D gene uncertain. The germline gives CDR1 SGHRS, CDR2 YFSETQ. This CDR3 spans 16 amino acids. Trimming cost V 0 bases and J 0 bases, with 12 bases left between them.

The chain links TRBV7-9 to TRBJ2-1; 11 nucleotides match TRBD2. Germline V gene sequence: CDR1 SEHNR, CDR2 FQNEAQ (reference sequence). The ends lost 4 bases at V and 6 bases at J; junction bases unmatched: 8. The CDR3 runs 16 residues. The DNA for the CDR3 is TGTGCCAGCAGCTCCACCACTAGCGGGAGTATCAATGAGCAGTTCTTC. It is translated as CASSSTTSGSINEQFF.

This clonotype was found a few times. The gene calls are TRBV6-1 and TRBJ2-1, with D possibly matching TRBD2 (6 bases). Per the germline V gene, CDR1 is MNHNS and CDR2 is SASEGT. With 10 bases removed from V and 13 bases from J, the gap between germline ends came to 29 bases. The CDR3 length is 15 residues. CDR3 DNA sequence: TGTGCCAAATTGTCGGGAGCCTCCTTACAAGAGACCCAGTTCTTC. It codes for CAKLSGASLQETQFF.

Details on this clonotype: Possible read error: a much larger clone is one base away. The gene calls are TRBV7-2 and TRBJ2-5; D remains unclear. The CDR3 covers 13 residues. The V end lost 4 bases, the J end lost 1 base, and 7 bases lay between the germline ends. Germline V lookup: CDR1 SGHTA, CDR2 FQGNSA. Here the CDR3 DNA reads TGTGCCAGCAGCTCCCCCACCCAAGAGACCCAGTACTTC. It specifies CASSSPTQETQYF.

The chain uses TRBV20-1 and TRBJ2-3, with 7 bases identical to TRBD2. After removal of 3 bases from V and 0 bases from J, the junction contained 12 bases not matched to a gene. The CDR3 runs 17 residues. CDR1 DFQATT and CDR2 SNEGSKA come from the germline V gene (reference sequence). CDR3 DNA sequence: TGCAGTGCTAGGCCGTCAATCGGCGGGAGCAGCACAGATACGCAGTATTTT. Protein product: CSARPSIGGSSTDTQYF.

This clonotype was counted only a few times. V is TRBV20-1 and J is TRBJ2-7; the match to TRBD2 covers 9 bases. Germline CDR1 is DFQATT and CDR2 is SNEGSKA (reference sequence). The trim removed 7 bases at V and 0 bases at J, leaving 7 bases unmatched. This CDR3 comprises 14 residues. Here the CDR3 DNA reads TGCAGTGTCTTAGCGGGAGACTTCTCCTACGAGCAGTACTTC. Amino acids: CSVLAGDFSYEQYF.

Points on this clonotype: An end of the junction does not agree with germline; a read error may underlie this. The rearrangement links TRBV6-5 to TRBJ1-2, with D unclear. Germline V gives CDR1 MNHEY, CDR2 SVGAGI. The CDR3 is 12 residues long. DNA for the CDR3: TGTGTCAGCGGCCGGGAGGGTAGAAGCTACACCTTC. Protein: CVSGREGRSYTF.

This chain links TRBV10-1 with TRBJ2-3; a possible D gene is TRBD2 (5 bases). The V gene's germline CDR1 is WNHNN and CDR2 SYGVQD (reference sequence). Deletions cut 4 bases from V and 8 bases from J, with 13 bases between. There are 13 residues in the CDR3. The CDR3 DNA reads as TGCGCCAGCAGTGGGTCTAGCCAAGGTACGCAGTATTTT. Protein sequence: CASSGSSQGTQYF.

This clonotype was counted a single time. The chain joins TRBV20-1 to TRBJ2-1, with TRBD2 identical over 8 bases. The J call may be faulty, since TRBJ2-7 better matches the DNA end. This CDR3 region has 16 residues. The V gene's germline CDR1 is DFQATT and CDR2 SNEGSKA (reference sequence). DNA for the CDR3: TGCAGTGCTAGAGATTTCGGCGGGAGGTCCTACAATGAGCAGTACTTC. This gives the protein CSARDFGGRSYNEQYF.